These T cell receptor beta chains were read from a single sample in a study of shared clonotypes between healthy human individuals. Some clones are missing from TCRdb's copy, which holds only in-frame ones; the method was immunoSEQ multiplex PCR. In the table there are about 2.4 million clones, approximately 93% of which are singletons. Sequenced input: naive CD4+ T cells from PBMCs. The receptor source for this set is a man aged 18 to 29 in good health. Some clones in this sample may be carry-over from other donors' samples. Each CDR3 is given with its conserved first and last residue. The D gene is left open where the match is weak. Where a row states a size, it is once, few, many or the class of an expanded clone; other rows omit it.

>TRBD1|TRBV2|TRBJ1-5|15|.
CASSRQGPQGQPQHF
TGTGCCAGCAGCCGACAGGGGCCGCAGGGTCAGCCCCAGCATTTT
>TRBD2|TRBV7-6|TRBJ2-1|16|once
CASSLASGLAGGEQFF
TGTGCCAGCAGCTTAGCCTCGGGACTAGCGGGAGGTGAGCAGTTCTTC
>TRBD1|TRBV5-1|TRBJ1-4|16|.
CASSLGDRGPNEKLFF
TGCGCCAGCAGCTTGGGTGACAGGGGCCCTAATGAAAAACTGTTTTTT
>.|TRBV5-1|TRBJ1-2|14|.
CASIALDTRRGYTF
TGCGCCAGCATCGCACTGGACACACGGAGAGGCTACACCTTC
>TRBD2|TRBV9|TRBJ2-3|15|.
CASSLGLAGGDTQYF
TGTGCCAGCAGCTTGGGACTAGCGGGAGGAGATACGCAGTATTTT
>.|TRBV7-9|TRBJ2-7|15|.
CASSSQSSPVDEQYF
TGTGCCAGCAGCTCCCAATCATCTCCAGTGGACGAGCAGTACTTC
>.|TRBV12-5|TRBJ2-5|13|.
CASGLLGGETQYF
TGTGCTAGTGGTCTCCTTGGGGGGGAGACCCAGTACTTC
>TRBD1|TRBV6-1|TRBJ1-1|14|.
CASRTGDRDTEAFF
TGTGCCAGCAGAACAGGGGACAGGGACACTGAAGCTTTCTTT
>TRBD2|TRBV11-2|TRBJ2-4|16|.
CASSPLRLAGKNIQYF
TGTGCCAGCAGCCCCCTTCGGCTAGCGGGAAAAAACATTCAGTACTTC
>.|TRBV5-6|TRBJ1-5|15|.
CASSSMGVRGQPQHF
TGTGCCAGCAGCTCAATGGGGGTAAGAGGTCAGCCCCAGCATTTT
>TRBD1|TRBV6-1|TRBJ2-5|15|.
CASRARGTGKETQYF
TGTGCCAGCAGAGCCCGCGGGACAGGGAAAGAGACCCAGTACTTC
>.|TRBV9|TRBJ2-5|14|.
CASSVEASLETQYF
TGTGCCAGCAGCGTAGAAGCCTCCTTAGAGACCCAGTACTTC
>.|TRBV18|TRBJ2-7|15|.
CASSPTGRDLYEQYF
TGTGCCAGCTCACCCACGGGCAGGGACCTCTACGAGCAGTACTTC
>.|TRBV7-6|TRBJ2-7|17|.
CASSLGLGGRSSYEQYF
TGTGCCAGCAGCTTAGGCCTTGGGGGTAGGAGCTCCTACGAGCAGTACTTC
>.|TRBV27|TRBJ2-3|18|.
CASSLSIRGLYRLDTQYF
TGTGCCAGCAGTTTATCTATACGGGGTTTATACAGATTGGATACGCAGTATTTT
>.|TRBV5-4|TRBJ2-1|13|.
CASSLTGYNEQFF
TGTGCCAGCAGCTTGACAGGATACAATGAGCAGTTCTTC
>TRBD1|TRBV7-3|TRBJ1-1|14|.
CASSATGRGTEAFF
TGTGCCAGCAGCGCGACAGGGAGGGGCACTGAAGCTTTCTTT